A selection of T cell receptor beta chains follows, all from one sample in a study of blood T cell repertoires in COVID-19. The data were produced by immunoSEQ multiplex PCR, yet TCRdb's version contains in-frame clones alone and is incomplete. The table has about 240,000 clones, about four fifths seen once; the top ten hold less than 4%. The sequenced sample consisted of PBMCs or T cells enriched from blood (not recorded which). The receptors originated from a woman aged 40 to 55 who had been exposed to COVID-19. Both conserved end residues are part of each CDR3. A D gene is named only where the DNA matches it firmly. Where a row states a size, it is once, few, many or the class of an expanded clone; other rows omit it.

>TRBV3-1/TRBV3-2|-|TRBJ2-2|-
CASSQDRRGAGAGELFF
TGTGCCAGCAGCCAAGATCGGCGCGGGGCCGGGGCCGGGGAGCTGTTTTTT
>TRBV4-1|TRBD1|TRBJ2-5|-
CASSQESFMAGGTETQYF
TGCGCCAGCAGCCAAGAGTCTTTCATGGCAGGGGGTACGGAGACCCAGTACTTC
>TRBV7-2|-|TRBJ2-7|once
CASSLALGQGLEQYF
TGTGCCAGCAGCTTAGCGCTTGGGCAGGGGCTCGAGCAGTACTTC
>TRBV29-1|-|TRBJ1-1|-
CSVTGILNTEAFF
TGCAGCGTAACAGGGATATTGAACACTGAAGCTTTCTTT
>TRBV9|-|TRBJ2-2|-
CASSGNGANTGELFF
TGTGCCAGCAGCGGGAACGGGGCGAACACCGGGGAGCTGTTTTTT
>TRBV28|TRBD2|TRBJ2-3|-
CASTSSGSTDTQYF
TGTGCCAGCACTTCTAGCGGTAGCACAGATACGCAGTATTTT
>TRBV7-2|TRBD2|TRBJ2-7|-
CASSWTSEYEQYF
TGTGCCAGCAGCTGGACTAGCGAGTACGAGCAGTACTTC
>TRBV3-1/TRBV3-2|TRBD1|TRBJ1-6|-
CASSQEKGQVYNSPLHF
TGTGCCAGCAGCCAAGAAAAGGGACAGGTCTATAATTCACCCCTCCACTTT
>TRBV5-4|-|TRBJ2-7|-
CASSLDGGPYEQYF
TGTGCCAGCAGCTTGGATGGCGGTCCCTACGAGCAGTACTTC
>TRBV5-5|-|TRBJ1-6|-
CASSPARMVYNSPLHF
TGTGCCAGCAGCCCCGCCAGGATGGTCTATAATTCACCCCTCCACTTT
>TRBV5-6|-|TRBJ1-2|-
CASSPGTGSNYGYTF
TGTGCCAGCAGCCCCGGCACAGGGTCTAACTATGGCTACACCTTC
>TRBV7-8|TRBD2|TRBJ2-7|-
CASSLRTSGGPNSYEQYF
TGTGCCAGCAGCCTCCGGACTAGCGGGGGCCCGAACTCCTACGAGCAGTACTTC
>TRBV4-1|TRBD1|TRBJ1-1|-
CASSQGSTGGGYIEAFF
TGCGCCAGCAGCCAAGGATCGACAGGGGGCGGTTATATTGAAGCTTTCTTT
>TRBV2|-|TRBJ2-1|-
CASSESWTAINEQFF
TGTGCCAGCAGTGAGAGTTGGACAGCCATAAATGAGCAGTTCTTC
>TRBV6-6|TRBD1|TRBJ1-4|-
CASSYDPGQGVEKLFF
TGTGCCAGCAGTTATGACCCGGGACAGGGAGTCGAAAAACTGTTTTTT
>TRBV2|TRBD2|TRBJ2-1|once
CASSDSGGADEQFF
TGTGCCAGCAGTGACAGCGGGGGGGCCGATGAGCAGTTCTTC
>TRBV6-5|TRBD1|TRBJ1-5|few
CASSRTGERQPQHF
TGTGCCAGCAGTCGAACAGGGGAGAGACAGCCCCAGCATTTT
>TRBV5-1|TRBD1|TRBJ2-7|-
CASSFSSGGTGDSYEQYF
TGCGCCAGCAGCTTTAGTAGTGGCGGCACAGGGGATTCCTACGAGCAGTACTTC
>TRBV7-9|-|TRBJ1-1|-
CASSLLGRTMNTEAFF
TGTGCCAGCAGCCTCCTGGGGCGGACAATGAACACTGAAGCTTTCTTT
>TRBV3-1/TRBV3-2|-|TRBJ1-2|-
CASSQDQGGIGLYGYTF
TGTGCCAGCAGCCAAGATCAAGGAGGAATTGGTCTTTATGGCTACACCTTC
>TRBV6-5|TRBD1|TRBJ1-5|-
CASRVDRGERPQHF
TGTGCCAGCAGGGTGGACAGGGGAGAGAGGCCCCAGCATTTT
>TRBV21-1|-|TRBJ2-4|-
CASSKKGGGGEGKNIQYF
TGTGCCAGCAGCAAAAAGGGGGGCGGCGGGGAGGGCAAAAACATTCAGTACTTC
>TRBV19|TRBD1|TRBJ1-2|once
CASSPRTGGKDYGYTF
TGTGCCAGTAGTCCGCGGACAGGGGGAAAAGACTATGGCTACACCTTC
>TRBV9|-|TRBJ2-7|-
CASSVAGAYEQYF
TGTGCCAGCAGCGTAGCCGGAGCATACGAGCAGTACTTC
>TRBV12-5|-|TRBJ2-1|-
CASGLRTPGTSYNEQFF
TGTGCTAGTGGCCTCCGTACTCCCGGGACATCCTACAATGAGCAGTTCTTC